Listed here are 22 T cell receptor beta chains from one sample, sequenced in a study of T cell responses to AZD1222 COVID-19 vaccine (dated by TCRdb to about 2021). In light of the paper, this sample's time point label describes: baseline before first vaccination. The method was the immunoSEQ multiplex PCR assay. The table was pulled from immuneACCESS by TCRdb, which kept in-frame rearrangements only. Such tables lose some clones; where checked, under half of the loss comes from unresolved V genes, and the rest has no known cause. A total of some 130,000 clones appear in this sample, approximately 85% of them only once. In total, the top ten clones hold under 2% of the sample. The material sequenced was peripheral blood, taken on day 0 of AZD1222 vaccination. The receptors shown here come from an adult in good health.

This sequence joins TRBV5-1 and TRBJ2-3; TRBD2 aligns across 7 bases. The CDR3 has 14 residues. V lost 4 bases to trimming and J lost 5 bases; unmatched junction nucleotides: 7. CDR1 and CDR2 from the germline V gene are SGHRS and YFSETQ. DNA of the CDR3: TGCGCCAGCAGCCCGGAGGGACTACTAGATACGCAGTATTTT. Translating it yields CASSPEGLLDTQYF.

J is TRBJ2-5 and V is TRBV11-2; D uncertain. Between the trimmed V and J ends, which lost 1 base and 2 bases, there was a span of 14 bases. Germline V gene sequence: CDR1 SGHAT, CDR2 FQNNGV. This CDR3 region has 16 residues. The CDR3 region has the DNA TGTGCCAGCAGCTTAGTGCGGCAGGCGCGGCAAGAGACCCAGTACTTC. Translation gives CASSLVRQARQETQYF.

This clone was picked up a small number of times. Other DNA sequences of this sample code for an identical CDR3. The J gene is TRBJ1-4, the V gene TRBV5-1; D is uncertain. V lost 2 bases and J lost 0, with 5 bases in between. This CDR3 contains 14 residues. Germline CDR1 is SGHRS and CDR2 is YFSETQ. The CDR3 reads CASSLQATNEKLFF. The DNA of the CDR3 is TGCGCCAGCAGCTTACAAGCAACTAATGAAAAACTGTTTTTT.

The chain has TRBV19 and TRBJ2-6; D remains unclear. Trimming removed 5 bases from V and 0 bases from J, with 5 bases in between. The CDR3 loop spans 14 amino acids. CDR1 and CDR2 (germline): LNHDA, SQIVND (reference sequence). In DNA form, the CDR3 reads TGTGCCAGTAGTCCGGACTCTGGGGCCAACGTCCTGACTTTC. Its protein product is CASSPDSGANVLTF.

This chain links TRBV7-9 with TRBJ2-6; D may be TRBD1 or TRBD2 (5 bases each). With 2 bases removed from V and 0 bases from J, the gap between germline ends came to 14 bases. The CDR3 consists of 18 residues. CDR1 and CDR2 from the germline V gene are SEHNR and FQNEAQ (reference sequence). CDR3 amino acids: CASSLFGRESSGANVLTF. The CDR3 region has the DNA TGTGCCAGCAGCTTATTTGGCAGGGAGAGCTCTGGGGCCAACGTCCTGACTTTC.

This clone was counted a few times. This chain uses TRBV11-2 with TRBJ1-4; 7 bases fit TRBD1. Germline V gives CDR1 SGHAT, CDR2 FQNNGV. The CDR3 covers 16 residues. With V trimmed by 5 bases and J by 8 bases, 14 bases remained unmatched. The CDR3 loop is CASSTYQDRSKEKLFF. The CDR3, as DNA: TGTGCCAGCAGCACATATCAGGACAGGTCAAAGGAAAAACTGTTTTTT. The variable domain in full, with the rest retrieved from reference TRBV11-2 and TRBJ1-4, is EAGVAQSPRYKIIEKRQSVAFWCNPISGHATLYWYQQILGQGPKLLIQFQNNGVVDDSQLPKDRFSAERLKGVDSTLKIQPAKLEDSAVYLCASSTYQDRSKEKLFFGSGTQLSVL.

The V and J genes are TRBV11-3 and TRBJ2-2; D is unclear. CDR3 size: 14 residues. Trimming stripped 1 base from V and 1 base from J, with 4 bases between. CDR1 and CDR2 from the germline V gene are SGHNT and YENEEA. This CDR3 is CASSLAGNTGELFF. The CDR3 DNA follows: TGTGCCAGCAGCTTAGCGGGGAACACCGGGGAGCTGTTTTTT.

This clone was seen more than once but under ten times. This rearrangement joins TRBV27 to TRBJ1-1; perhaps TRBD1 as D (6 bases). CDR1 MNHEY and CDR2 SMNVEV come from the germline V gene (reference sequence). The CDR3 extends over 16 amino acids. Trimming shortened V by 4 bases and J by 10 bases, and 25 bases separated the two germline ends. The CDR3 DNA follows: TGTGCCAGCAGTTCAAGGGGGTTAGGGGCCCTCCATCGAGCTTTCTTT. Protein product: CASSSRGLGALHRAFF.

This chain links TRBV5-1 with TRBJ2-5; 7 nucleotides align to TRBD1. The CDR3 totals 15 residues. Trimming at V came to 0 bases and at J to 3 bases, leaving 5 bases not matched to a gene. In germline, CDR1 is SGHRS, CDR2 YFSETQ. This chain's CDR3 is CASSLVSTGKETQYF. As DNA, the CDR3 is TGCGCCAGCAGCTTGGTGTCGACAGGGAAAGAGACCCAGTACTTC.

This clone was observed once. The CDR3 DNA follows: TGTGCCAGCAGCCCGGAGGGGGCAACTAATGAAAAACTGTTTTTT. As protein: CASSPEGATNEKLFF. This chain uses TRBV7-9 with TRBJ1-4, with a tentative D call TRBD1 (6 bases). Germline CDR1 is SEHNR and CDR2 is FQNEAQ (reference sequence). CDR3 size: 15 residues. Deletions cut 5 bases from V and 0 bases from J, with 10 bases between.

The chain employs TRBV30 and TRBJ2-7, with 7 bases identical to TRBD2. This CDR3 contains 14 residues. CDR1 and CDR2 (germline): GTSNPN, SVGIG (reference sequence). J gave up 0 bases and V 0 bases, and 2 bases lay outside the gene matches. This CDR3 reads CAWSVGGGSYEQYF. CDR3 nucleotides: TGTGCCTGGAGTGTTGGGGGGGGCTCCTACGAGCAGTACTTC.

This clone came up a few times. V usage is TRBV6-2 or TRBV6-3 and J usage is TRBJ1-2; D might be TRBD1 (6 bases). CDR1 and CDR2 (germline): MNHEY, SVGEGT. With 0 bases removed from V and 7 bases from J, the gap between germline ends came to 12 bases. The CDR3 covers 14 residues. The DNA for the CDR3 is TGTGCCAGCAGTTACTCTAGCCAGGGGAGTGGCTACACCTTC. Its translation is CASSYSSQGSGYTF.

This chain uses TRBV5-1 with TRBJ1-4; 10 bases align to TRBD1. The V gene end was trimmed by 4 bases and the J gene end by 5 bases; junction bases not matched to a gene: 2. Per the germline V gene, CDR1 is SGHRS and CDR2 is YFSETQ. This CDR3 has 14 residues. The CDR3 DNA is TGCGCCAGCAGCGGGACAGGGGTAAATGAAAAACTGTTTTTT. Translation gives CASSGTGVNEKLFF.

The chain combines TRBV5-1 with TRBJ1-6, with TRBD1 matching over 7 bases. The CDR3 sequence is 16 residues long. Germline CDR1 reads SGHRS; CDR2 reads YFSETQ. After removal of 4 bases from V and 7 bases from J, the junction contained 11 bases not matched to a gene. DNA of the CDR3: TGCGCCAGCAGCCCACAACATGACAGGGCAAATTCACCCCTCCACTTT. Encoded protein: CASSPQHDRANSPLHF.

The chain recombines TRBV25-1 with TRBJ1-5, with D maybe TRBD1 (5 bases). CDR3 length equals 15 residues. Germline CDR1 is MGHDK and CDR2 is SYGVNS. V was clipped by 1 base and J by 4 bases, with 11 bases between them. The CDR3 nucleotides read TGTGCCAGCAGTGAATCCGTCCAGGGTAATCAGCCCCAGCATTTT. This codes for CASSESVQGNQPQHF.

The chain joins TRBV19 to TRBJ1-3; 7 bases map to TRBD1. The CDR3 runs to 15 residues. V gave up 6 bases and J gave up 0 bases; unmatched junction bases: 5. Germline V lookup: CDR1 LNHDA, CDR2 SQIVND (reference sequence). This CDR3 reads CASRADRFSGNTIYF. CDR3 DNA sequence: TGTGCCAGTAGGGCGGACAGGTTCTCTGGAAACACCATATATTTT.

V gene TRBV7-2 combines with J gene TRBJ2-3; 10 bases are shared with TRBD2. Germline V gives CDR1 SGHTA, CDR2 FQGNSA. The CDR3 extends over 19 amino acids. V was pared by 6 bases and J by 0 bases, with 15 bases of the junction left unmatched. This CDR3 is CASRISPYLTSGSTDTQYF. CDR3 nucleotides: TGTGCCAGCAGGATTAGTCCCTACCTGACTAGCGGGAGCACAGATACGCAGTATTTT.

The chain is built from TRBV27 and TRBJ1-1; D call uncertain. Germline loops: CDR1 MNHEY, CDR2 SMNVEV (reference sequence). Trimming pared 2 bases from V and 4 bases from J, leaving 8 bases between. The CDR3 length is 13 residues. Here the CDR3 DNA reads TGTGCCAGCAGTTTAAACGGGCCCACTGAAGCTTTCTTT. Translating gives CASSLNGPTEAFF.

The chain employs TRBV7-6 and TRBJ1-1; 7 nucleotides match TRBD1. The CDR3 contains 16 residues. Unmatched junction bases numbered 10, after V lost 0 bases and J lost 6 bases. Germline lookup yields CDR1 SGHVS and CDR2 FNYEAQ. CDR3 in amino acids: CASSLAVRGGTPEAFF. The CDR3 DNA reads TGTGCCAGCAGCTTAGCGGTCAGGGGGGGAACCCCTGAAGCTTTCTTT.

This clone has more than one count but fewer than ten. The CDR3: CASSLAMGGVSLQEAFF. CDR3 nucleotides: TGCGCCAGCAGCTTGGCCATGGGGGGCGTAAGCCTGCAGGAAGCTTTCTTT. The J gene is TRBJ1-1, the V gene TRBV5-1, with a weak D call TRBD1 (6 bases). Germline values: CDR1 SGHRS, CDR2 YFSETQ. The germline V and J ends were trimmed by 0 bases and 8 bases, with 23 bases remaining between them. The CDR3 has 17 residues.

This chain connects TRBV15 to TRBJ1-2; no definite D call. The CDR3 is made up of 13 amino acids. V shed 3 bases and J shed 2 bases, with 7 bases lying between them. Per the germline V gene, CDR1 is LNHNV and CDR2 is YYDKDF (reference sequence). The CDR3: CATSSQFNYGYTF. The CDR3 DNA reads as TGTGCCACCAGCAGTCAATTCAACTATGGCTACACCTTC.

This clone was recorded once. The chain recombines TRBV28 with TRBJ2-2; D is possibly TRBD1 (7 bases). V lost 7 bases to trimming and J lost 8 bases, with 11 bases between them. Germline CDR1 reads MDHEN; CDR2 reads SYDVKM. This CDR3 has 12 residues. Here the CDR3 DNA reads TGTGCCAGCACCAGGGGGACTGGGGAGCTGTTTTTT. Translation gives CASTRGTGELFF. The whole variable domain, filled in from reference TRBV28 and TRBJ2-2, reads DVKVTQSSRYLVKRTGEKVFLECVQDMDHENMFWYRQDPGLGLRLIYFSYDVKMKEKGDIPEGYSVSREKKERFSLILESASTNQTSMYLCASTRGTGELFFGEGSRLTVL.